Following are 10 T cell receptor beta chains from one sample sequenced in a study of blood T cell repertoires in COVID-19. Assay: immunoSEQ multiplex PCR; the TCRdb copy retains only in-frame clones and omits some. The data contain 100,000 or so clones, about four fifths of them singletons. The specimen sequenced was peripheral blood. The receptors stem from a woman of 80 years or more with acute or convalescent COVID-19.

This chain connects TRBV6-5 to TRBJ2-1; no definite D call. The germline V and J ends were trimmed by 7 bases and 4 bases, with 8 bases remaining between them. The germline V gene has CDR1 MNHEY and CDR2 SVGAGI. This CDR3 is built from 12 residues. CDR3 in DNA: TGTGCCAGCACCCTGGCATACAATGAGCAGTTCTTC. Protein sequence: CASTLAYNEQFF.

The chain combines TRBV29-1 with TRBJ2-1; 8 positions agree with TRBD2. Germline CDR1 SQVTM, CDR2 ANQGSEA. V shed 3 bases, J shed 2 bases, and the junction held 6 bases outside the gene matches. The CDR3 runs 15 residues. CDR3 nucleotides: TGCAGCGTTGAGGCGGGAGGCCCTACCTACAATGAGCAGTTCTTC. It yields the protein CSVEAGGPTYNEQFF.

The chain is built from TRBV21-1 and TRBJ2-7; the DNA was not used to check the table's D call, TRBD1. TRBV21-1 is reported as a pseudogene. The CDR3 has 15 amino acids. The CDR3 DNA reads as TGTGCCAGCAGCCTTGGACAGGGGGAAATTAACGAGCAGTACGTC. Translation: CASSLGQGEINEQYV.

V gene TRBV6-5 combines with J gene TRBJ2-7, with 13 bases that match TRBD2. The CDR3 contains 14 residues. Germline CDR1 is MNHEY and CDR2 is SVGAGI. Unmatched junction bases numbered 3, after V lost 6 bases and J lost 4 bases. In DNA, the CDR3 is TGTGCCAGCAGAAGGACTAGCGGGGGATACGAGCAGTACTTC. Translation gives CASRRTSGGYEQYF.

This chain joins TRBV29-1 and TRBJ2-1; D unclear. The CDR3 extends over 16 amino acids. Germline loops: CDR1 SQVTM, CDR2 ANQGSEA. Trimming pared 0 bases from V and 0 bases from J, leaving 12 bases between. This CDR3 is CSVEDHEPSSYNEQFF. The CDR3 DNA reads as TGCAGCGTTGAAGATCACGAACCGAGCTCCTACAATGAGCAGTTCTTC.

The CDR3 region is CASSFTGTDTQYF. The CDR3 coding sequence is TGTGCCAGCAGCTTTACGGGCACAGATACGCAGTATTTT. This chain joins TRBV5-4 and TRBJ2-3; D gene uncertain. CDR1 SGHNT and CDR2 YYREEE come from the germline V gene (reference sequence). This CDR3 contains 13 residues. Trimming took 2 bases from V and 1 from J, leaving 5 bases between them.

The chain has TRBV6-6 and TRBJ1-4, with unresolved D. The CDR3 has 14 residues. Germline CDR1 and CDR2: MNHNY and SVGAGI (reference sequence). The V and J ends lost 5 bases and 0 bases respectively, with 7 bases between them. CDR3 DNA: TGTGCCAGCAGTCCGCGGGCAACTAATGAAAAACTGTTTTTT. This gives the protein CASSPRATNEKLFF.

This chain connects TRBV19 to TRBJ1-4, with D possibly TRBD1 on 6 matching bases. Germline CDR1 is LNHDA and CDR2 is SQIVND (reference sequence). The CDR3 loop spans 15 amino acids. V lost 6 bases and J 5 bases, leaving 16 bases between the germline ends. CDR3 sequence reads: CASSPLSRGNEKLFF. For the CDR3, the DNA is TGTGCCAGTAGCCCCCTTTCCAGGGGAAATGAAAAACTGTTTTTT.

A few counts support this clone. The CDR3 region has the DNA TGCGCCAGCAGCGCGGGGACAGCCGAAACCGGGGAGCTGTTTTTT. The encoded protein is CASSAGTAETGELFF. This chain links TRBV5-1 with TRBJ2-2; D may be TRBD1 (7 bases). The germline V gene encodes CDR1 SGHRS and CDR2 YFSETQ. CDR3 size: 15 residues. Trimming stripped 4 bases from V and 5 bases from J, with 15 bases between.

The chain uses TRBV7-2 and TRBJ2-1; TRBD2 agrees at 8 bases. Germline V lookup: CDR1 SGHTA, CDR2 FQGNSA. After removal of 4 bases from V and 4 bases from J, the junction contained 6 bases not matched to a gene. This CDR3 has 15 amino acids. The CDR3 nucleotides are TGTGCCAGCAGCTCGAATAGCGGGAAGTACAATGAGCAGTTCTTC. Protein sequence: CASSSNSGKYNEQFF.